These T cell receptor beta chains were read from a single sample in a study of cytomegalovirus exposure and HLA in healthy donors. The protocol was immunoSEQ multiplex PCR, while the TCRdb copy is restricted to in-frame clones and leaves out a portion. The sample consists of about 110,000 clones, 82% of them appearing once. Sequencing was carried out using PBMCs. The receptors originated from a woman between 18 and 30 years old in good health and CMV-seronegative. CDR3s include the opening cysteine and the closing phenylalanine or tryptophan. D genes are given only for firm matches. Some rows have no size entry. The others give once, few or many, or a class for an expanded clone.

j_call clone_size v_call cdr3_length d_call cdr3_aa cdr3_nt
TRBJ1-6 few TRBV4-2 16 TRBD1 CASSQEHGTGNSPLHF TGTGCCAGCAGCCAAGAGCACGGGACAGGGAATTCACCCCTCCACTTT
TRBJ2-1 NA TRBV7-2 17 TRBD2 CASSLASLAGTYNEQFF TGTGCCAGCAGCTTAGCGTCCCTAGCGGGAACCTACAATGAGCAGTTCTTC
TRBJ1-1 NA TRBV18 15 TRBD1 CASSPKTGEVTEAFF TGTGCCAGCTCACCCAAGACAGGGGAAGTAACTGAAGCTTTCTTT
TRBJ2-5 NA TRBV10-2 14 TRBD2 CASSPAGGSETQYF TGCGCCAGCAGTCCGGCGGGGGGGTCGGAGACCCAGTACTTC
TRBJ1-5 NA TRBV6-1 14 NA CASSEGREFQPQHF TGTGCCAGCAGTGAAGGGAGGGAGTTTCAGCCCCAGCATTTT
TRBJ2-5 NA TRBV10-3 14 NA CAISVRGTGETQYF TGTGCCATCAGTGTGAGGGGAACAGGGGAGACCCAGTACTTC
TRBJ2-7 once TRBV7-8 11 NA CASSPNYEQYF TGTGCCAGCAGCCCAAACTACGAGCAGTACTTC
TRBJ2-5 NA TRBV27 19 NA CASSLSGGRGLAGEETQYF TGTGCCAGCAGTTTATCGGGAGGCAGGGGGCTGGCGGGAGAAGAGACCCAGTACTTC
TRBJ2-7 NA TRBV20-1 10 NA CSAGVNEQYF TGCAGTGCTGGAGTTAACGAGCAGTACTTC
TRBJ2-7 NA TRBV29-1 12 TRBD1 CSVQGQGGEQYF TGCAGCGTCCAAGGACAGGGCGGCGAGCAGTACTTC
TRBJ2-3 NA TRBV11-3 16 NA CASSPAIGGSTDTQYF TGTGCCAGCAGTCCAGCGATCGGGGGAAGCACAGATACGCAGTATTTT
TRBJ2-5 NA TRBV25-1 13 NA CASKQEGTETQYF TGTGCCAGCAAGCAGGAGGGTACAGAGACCCAGTACTTC
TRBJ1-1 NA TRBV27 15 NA CASSSYRALNTEAFF TGTGCCAGCAGTTCATACAGGGCGCTGAACACTGAAGCCTTCTTT
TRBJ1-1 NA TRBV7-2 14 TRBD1 CASSRDRPNTEAFF TGTGCCAGCAGCCGGGACAGACCTAACACTGAAGCTTTCTTT
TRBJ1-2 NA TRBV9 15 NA CASSVNTRAAYGYTF TGTGCCAGCAGCGTAAACACCAGGGCGGCCTATGGCTACACCTTC
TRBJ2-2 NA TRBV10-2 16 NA CASSPPRQSGTGELFF TGCGCCAGCAGCCCCCCTCGACAGTCGGGCACCGGGGAGCTGTTTTTT
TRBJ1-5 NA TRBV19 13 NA CASKAGRNQPQHF TGTGCCAGTAAAGCGGGACGCAATCAGCCCCAGCATTTT
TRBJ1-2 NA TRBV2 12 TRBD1 CASSLAGGGYTF TGTGCCAGCAGTTTAGCAGGGGGTGGCTACACCTTC
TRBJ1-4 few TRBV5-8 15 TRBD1 CASSLHGTGGKKLFF TGTGCCAGCAGCCTTCACGGTACAGGGGGTAAAAAACTGTTTTTT
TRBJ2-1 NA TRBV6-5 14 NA CASSSTRGIGEQFF TGTGCCAGCAGTTCCACCCGCGGCATCGGCGAGCAGTTCTTC
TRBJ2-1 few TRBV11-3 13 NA CASSFTGYNEQFF TGTGCCAGCAGCTTTACGGGATACAATGAGCAGTTCTTC
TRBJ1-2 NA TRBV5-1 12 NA CASRAPNDGYTF TGCGCCAGCAGGGCACCAAACGATGGCTACACCTTC
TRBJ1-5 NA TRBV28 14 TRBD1 CASSLYRGDQPQHF TGTGCCAGCAGTTTATACAGGGGCGATCAGCCCCAGCATTTT
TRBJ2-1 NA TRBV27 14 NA CASCWQGTYNEQFF TGTGCCAGCTGCTGGCAGGGAACCTACAATGAGCAGTTCTTC
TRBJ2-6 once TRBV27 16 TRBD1 CASSWRTGTGANVLTF TGTGCCAGCAGTTGGCGGACAGGGACTGGGGCCAACGTCCTGACTTTC
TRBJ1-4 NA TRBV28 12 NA CANLSFGEKLFF TGTGCCAATTTGAGCTTCGGGGAAAAACTGTTTTTT
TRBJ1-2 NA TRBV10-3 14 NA CATQLVPTNYGYTF TGTGCCACTCAACTGGTCCCCACCAACTATGGCTACACCTTC
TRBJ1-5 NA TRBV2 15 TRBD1 CASSAGTGQGQPQHF TGTGCCAGCAGCGCTGGGACAGGGCAAGGCCAGCCCCAGCATTTT
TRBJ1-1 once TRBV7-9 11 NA CASSLGGGAFF TGTGCCAGCAGCTTAGGAGGGGGAGCTTTCTTC
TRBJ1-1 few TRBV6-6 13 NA CASSSQGNTEAFF TGTGCCAGCAGTTCCCAGGGGAACACTGAAGCTTTCTTT
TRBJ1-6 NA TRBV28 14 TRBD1 CAMLPGAGGSPLHF TGTGCCATGCTCCCCGGGGCAGGGGGTTCACCCCTCCACTTT
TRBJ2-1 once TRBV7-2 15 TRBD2 CASSWRGGSYNEQFF TGTGCCAGCAGCTGGCGGGGGGGATCCTACAATGAGCAGTTCTTC
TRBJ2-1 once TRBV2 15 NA CASSREGLIYNEQFF TGTGCCAGCAGCCGAGAGGGTCTCATCTACAATGAGCAGTTCTTC
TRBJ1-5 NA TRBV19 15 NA CASSIRTALNQPQHF TGTGCCAGTAGTATCCGGACAGCTCTCAATCAGCCCCAGCATTTT
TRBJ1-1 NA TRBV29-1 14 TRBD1 CSVRTGVANTEAFF TGCAGCGTGCGGACAGGGGTGGCGAACACTGAAGCTTTCTTT
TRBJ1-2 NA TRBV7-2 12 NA CASSLSAGGYTF TGTGCCAGCAGCTTATCTGCAGGCGGCTACACCTTC
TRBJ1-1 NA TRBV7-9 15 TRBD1 CASTKEGAGNTEAFF TGTGCCAGCACCAAAGAGGGGGCCGGGAACACTGAAGCTTTCTTT
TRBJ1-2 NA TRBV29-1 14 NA CSVDRGGEANGYTF TGCAGCGTTGACAGGGGCGGAGAGGCCAATGGCTACACCTTC
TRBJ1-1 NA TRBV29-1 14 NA CSAVKGGQNTEAFF TGCAGCGCCGTGAAAGGGGGTCAGAACACTGAAGCTTTCTTT
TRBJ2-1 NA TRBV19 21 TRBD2 CASSIRAGSVLAGGAYNEQFF TGTGCCAGTAGTATAAGGGCAGGGTCTGTTCTAGCGGGGGGTGCCTACAATGAGCAGTTCTTC
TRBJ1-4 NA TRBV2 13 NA CASKGDYNEKLFF TGTGCCAGCAAGGGGGACTACAATGAAAAACTGTTTTTT
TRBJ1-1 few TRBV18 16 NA CASSPGLIVMNTEAFF TGTGCCAGCTCACCCGGACTAATTGTCATGAACACTGAAGCTTTCTTT
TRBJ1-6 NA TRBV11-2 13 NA CASSLEFDSPLHF TGTGCCAGCAGCTTAGAATTCGATTCACCCCTCCACTTT
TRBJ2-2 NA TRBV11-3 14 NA CASSLALNTGELFF TGTGCCAGCAGCTTAGCACTAAACACCGGGGAGCTGTTTTTT
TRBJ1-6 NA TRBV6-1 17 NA CASSALGLEGYNSPLHF TGTGCCAGCAGTGCCTTGGGTCTCGAGGGTTATAATTCACCCCTCCACTTT
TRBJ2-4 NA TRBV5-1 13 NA CASSSRAKNIQYF TGCGCCAGCAGTTCGAGGGCCAAAAACATTCAGTACTTC
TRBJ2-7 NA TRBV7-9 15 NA CASSLWKAGRYEQYF TGTGCCAGCAGCTTATGGAAAGCAGGAAGGTACGAGCAGTACTTC
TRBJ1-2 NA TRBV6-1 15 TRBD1 CASSDSGTANYGYTF TGTGCCAGCAGTGATTCCGGGACAGCCAACTATGGCTACACCTTC
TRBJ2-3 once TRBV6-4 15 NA CASSDSQGGPDTQYF TGTGCCAGCAGTGACTCACAGGGGGGGCCAGATACGCAGTATTTT
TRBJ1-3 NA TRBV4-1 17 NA CASSLKSPGVSGNTIYF TGCGCCAGCAGCCTTAAATCACCAGGGGTTTCTGGAAACACCATATATTTT
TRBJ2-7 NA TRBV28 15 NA CASSPRKAGSYEQYF TGTGCCAGCAGCCCCCGTAAAGCGGGCTCCTACGAGCAGTACTTC
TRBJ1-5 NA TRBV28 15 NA CASSLWGGGNQPQHF TGTGCCAGCAGTTTATGGGGGGGAGGGAATCAGCCCCAGCATTTT
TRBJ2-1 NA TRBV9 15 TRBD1 CASSARDSSYNEQFF TGTGCCAGCAGCGCCCGGGACAGCTCCTACAATGAGCAGTTCTTC
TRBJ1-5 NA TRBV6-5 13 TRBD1 CASSPDRDQPQHF TGTGCCAGCAGCCCCGACAGGGATCAGCCCCAGCATTTT
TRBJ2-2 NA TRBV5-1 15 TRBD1 CASSLNEQGPGELFF TGCGCCAGCAGCTTAAATGAACAGGGGCCCGGGGAGCTGTTTTTT
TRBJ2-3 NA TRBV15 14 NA CATSRVAFTDTQYF TGTGCCACCAGCAGAGTGGCCTTCACAGATACGCAGTATTTT
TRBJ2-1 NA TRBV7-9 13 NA CASSFPGDDEQFF TGTGCCAGCAGCTTTCCAGGGGACGATGAGCAGTTCTTC
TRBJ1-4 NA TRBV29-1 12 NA CSVEDRGEKLFF TGCAGCGTGGAGGACCGTGGGGAAAAACTGTTTTTT
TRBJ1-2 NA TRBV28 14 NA CASFSGEWGYGYTF TGTGCCAGTTTCTCAGGGGAGTGGGGCTATGGCTACACCTTC
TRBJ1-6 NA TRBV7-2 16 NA CASSLSGGSYNSPLHF TGTGCCAGCAGCTTATCGGGGGGCTCCTATAATTCACCCCTCCACTTT